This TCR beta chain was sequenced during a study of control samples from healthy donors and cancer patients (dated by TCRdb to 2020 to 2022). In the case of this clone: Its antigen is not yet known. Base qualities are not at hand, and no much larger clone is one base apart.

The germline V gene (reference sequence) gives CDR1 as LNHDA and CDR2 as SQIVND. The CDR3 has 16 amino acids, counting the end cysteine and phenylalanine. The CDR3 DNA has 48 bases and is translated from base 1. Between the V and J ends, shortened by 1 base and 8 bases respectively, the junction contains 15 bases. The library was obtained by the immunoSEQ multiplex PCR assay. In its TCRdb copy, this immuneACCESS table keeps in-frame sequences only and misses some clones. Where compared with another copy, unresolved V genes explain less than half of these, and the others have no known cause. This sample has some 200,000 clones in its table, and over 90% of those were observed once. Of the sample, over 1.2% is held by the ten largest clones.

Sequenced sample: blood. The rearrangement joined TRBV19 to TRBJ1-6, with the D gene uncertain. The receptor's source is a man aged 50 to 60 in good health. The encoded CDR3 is CASSIVGRQGHSPLHF. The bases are TGTGCCAGTAGTATAGTAGGTCGACAAGGGCATTCACCCCTCCACTTT.